This paragraph reports one T cell receptor beta chain. V shed 0 bases, J shed 4 bases, and the junction held 5 bases outside the gene matches. Germline V CDR1 and CDR2: SGHRS, YFSETQ. This CDR3 has 16 amino acids. The data derive from a study of radiotherapy plus CTLA-4 blockade in lung cancer. Some clones are missing from TCRdb's copy, which holds only in-frame ones; the method was immunoSEQ multiplex PCR. The sample holds roughly 63,000 clones, approximately 65% seen once. The chain employs TRBV5-1 and TRBJ2-2, with 8 bases identical to TRBD2. The material was peripheral blood, obtained from a patient treated with radiotherapy plus ipilimumab. This receptor was identified in a human donor with non-small cell lung cancer whose response to radiotherapy plus ipilimumab could not be evaluated. CDR3 in DNA: TGCGCCAGCAGCTTGGCCGGGAGGGGAATCACCGGGGAGCTGTTTTTT. Its translation: CASSLAGRGITGELFF.